This T cell receptor beta chain was obtained from a study of blood T cell repertoires in COVID-19. Study as a whole: Sources were T cells, B-cell-depleted T cells, or PBMCs; the material itself was cDNA or gDNA.

Sequencing was performed with immunoSEQ multiplex PCR; in TCRdb, only in-frame clones are kept and a portion is missing. Of about 110,000 clones in the sample, just over 75% are singletons; the top ten hold 3% to 4%. This clone has just a few counts. The CDR3 length is 18 residues. With 0 bases clipped from V and 0 bases from J, the junction kept 6 bases outside the gene matches. Germline V CDR1 and CDR2: MGHRA, YSYEKL. The TCR comes from a woman older than 75 with acute or convalescent COVID-19. Sequencing used peripheral blood. J is TRBJ1-5 and V is TRBV4-1; 9 positions agree with TRBD1. The DNA for the CDR3 is TGCGCCAGCAGCCAAGACTCAGGACAGGGGTATAGCAATCAGCCCCAGCATTTT. It translates to CASSQDSGQGYSNQPQHF.